This TCR beta chain derives from a study of blood T cell repertoires in COVID-19. CDR1 MNHEY and CDR2 SVGAGI come from the germline V gene. This CDR3 region has 13 residues. The V gene lost 7 bases and the J gene lost 6 bases, with 13 bases spanning the gap. For recovered donors of Cohort 3, there were two negative PCRs, clearance, or symptom resolution. The method was immunoSEQ multiplex PCR; TCRdb's version includes in-frame clones alone and lacks a portion of them. The data hold 200,000 to 250,000 clones, with about 90% observed a single time. The chain uses TRBV6-5 and TRBJ2-1, with a possible D match to TRBD2 (6 bases). Sequencing was performed on PBMCs or T cells enriched from blood (not recorded which). This TCR was recovered from a man aged 30 to 39 who had recovered from COVID-19. The CDR3 sequence: CASMREQGNEQFF. CDR3 in DNA: TGTGCCAGCATGCGGGAACAAGGCAATGAGCAGTTCTTC.